This T cell receptor (beta chain) emerged from a study of blood T cells in healthy people across ages (dated by TCRdb to the mid-2010s). For the study in its entirety: In model experiments, template switching captured about one uniquely barcoded TCR beta cDNA molecule for every two T cells. To track age-related changes in TCR beta repertoire diversity, the study relied on deep sequencing normalized with unique cDNA molecular identifiers. The study analyzed two additional independent replicas of 1 million unique cDNA reads from the same blood draw for two donors, one aged 18 to 30 and one aged 80 or older. To avoid experimental bias, donors of different ages were spread randomly across the sequencing lanes. The donors were split into four age groups: young (average about 15 years), middle-aged (nearly 40), aged (around 67) and long-lived (over 75).

Study-level results and caveats: Compared with the aged group, more naive CD4+ T cells, fewer expanded clones and increased TCR diversity were shown by the long-lived group, suggesting age selection. As age increased, observed TCR beta diversity per million T cells dropped in a roughly linear way, and a significant reduction was already evident by age about 40. Donor CMV infection status was unknown, potentially confounding age-related changes in expanded clonotypes. Conclusive comparison of naive and antigen-experienced compartments was prevented by the profiling of bulk unsorted PBMCs. There was a strong correlation between observed TCR beta diversity and the percentage of naive T cells measured by flow cytometry. Estimates of total diversity from one million sequenced T cells were regarded as lower bounds and underestimates.

In this sample, this clonotype turned up many times. Its antigen remains undetermined. The sample holds no much larger clone one base away, and base qualities are not on file. The approximately 40 donors, aged about 6 to 100 years, were systemically healthy Caucasian individuals from Russia. Roughly 9 milliliters of peripheral blood were drawn from each donor into EDTA-treated Vacutainer tubes. PBMCs were isolated by Ficoll-Paque density-gradient centrifugation, with at least 7 million obtained per sample. Total RNA was extracted from PBMCs with Trizol reagent, with at least 5 micrograms obtained per sample. Naive CD45RAhigh/CD27high T cell percentages were measured by flow cytometry on a PBMC aliquot from every donor. CDR1 is given as SQVTM and CDR2 as ANQGSEA, both from the germline V gene. Trimming costs V 7 bases and J 2 bases, and their ends lie 14 bases apart. There are 13 amino acids in the CDR3, from cysteine to phenylalanine inclusive. The DNA shown is the 39-base CDR3, in frame from base 1.

Library preparation employed 5' RACE. For sequencing, an Illumina HiSeq 2500 was employed. A second about 7 to 11 cycle PCR used a sample-barcoded 5' primer and a J-beta primer mix. Each TCR beta cDNA molecule received a unique molecular identifier from a template-switch 5' adaptor carrying 12 random nucleotides. At least 2.5 million CDR3-containing paired-end reads were obtained from each sample. First-strand cDNA synthesis was performed from all RNA using the Mint cDNA synthesis kit, with priming by a TRBC-specific oligonucleotide. After uracil-DNA glycosylase treatment, a first 18-cycle PCR used universal primers M1SS and BC2_uni_R on all cDNA. The authors' pipeline ran thus. For normalization, 1 million high-quality reads were randomly selected from each sample, with every read carrying a distinct molecular identifier. Instead of being binned into consensus sequences, reads with shared molecular identifiers were discarded. MiTCR, run with a Q25 quality threshold and the strictest error-elimination algorithm, handled CDR3 identification, clonotype clustering and error correction. Lower-bound total TCR beta diversity was estimated with a nonparametric unseen species model using Euler transformation. TCRdb redid the processing of the public reads, applying fastp at Q25 and MiXCR, and retained in-frame beta chains. CDR3 protein sequences are deduplicated, and each keeps its most common genes and DNA. The V and J calls and clone size come from TCRdb's table, not from the authors' own analysis. The sample has hundreds of thousands of distinct CDR3 sequences on record, around 49% of them singletons. About 32% of the sample is in the top ten clones.

The V gene is TRBV29-1 and the J gene is TRBJ1-1; a confident D gene designation cannot be given. This receptor was obtained from a woman aged 55-69 years in good health. Input material: blood. DNA sequence: TGCAGCGCATCTAGGGCAGGTAACACTGAAGCTTTCTTT. Translated, it gives CSASRAGNTEAFF. Reference TRBV29-1 and TRBJ1-1 proteins supply the regions before and after the CDR3; the full variable domain is: SAVISQKPSRDICQRGTSLTIQCQVDSQVTMMFWYRQQPGQSLTLIATANQGSEATYESGFVIDKFPISRPNLTFSTLTVSNMSPEDSSIYLCSASRAGNTEAFFGQGTRLTVV.